Shown below are 20 T cell receptor beta chains from a single sample sequenced in a study of cytomegalovirus exposure and HLA in healthy donors. The PCR used 60 Vbeta and 13 Jbeta primers. Profiled with immunoSEQ multiplex PCR; TCRdb holds only in-frame clones, not every one. The data contain 150,000 to 200,000 clones, under 80% of them singletons. The sequenced material came from PBMCs. The receptor source for this set is a human donor in good health.

The V gene is TRBV30, the J gene TRBJ1-1; a possible D gene is TRBD1 (5 bases). Germline V gene lookup returns CDR1 GTSNPN and CDR2 SVGIG (reference sequence). V lost 0 bases, J lost 0 bases, and 11 bases lay in between. The length of the CDR3 is 15 residues. CDR3 in amino acids: CAWSVRGRVNTEAFF. In DNA form, the CDR3 reads TGTGCCTGGAGTGTACGAGGCAGGGTGAACACTGAAGCTTTCTTT.

The chain recombines TRBV15 with TRBJ1-5; the D gene is possibly TRBD1 (6 bases). V was clipped by 0 bases and J by 4 bases, with 16 bases between them. This CDR3 is built from 17 residues. Germline assignment: CDR1 LNHNV and CDR2 YYDKDF (reference sequence). CDR3 DNA: TGTGCCACCAGCAGAGAGTTGGACAGAGGACTGAATCAGCCCCAGCATTTT. Its protein product is CATSRELDRGLNQPQHF.

The CDR3 nucleotides read TGTGCCAGCAGCTTCGCAGGGGTGAACACTGAAGCTTTCTTT. This encodes CASSFAGVNTEAFF. This chain joins TRBV5-8 and TRBJ1-1; a weak D match, TRBD1 (6 bases). V lost 2 bases and J lost 0, with 8 bases in between. From germline, CDR1 is SGHTS and CDR2 YDEGEE. CDR3 size: 14 residues.

The gene calls are TRBV11-2 and TRBJ2-7; 7 positions agree with TRBD1. The CDR3 has 17 amino acids. J gave up 0 bases and V 0 bases, and 8 bases lay outside the gene matches. Germline lookup yields CDR1 SGHAT and CDR2 FQNNGV. The CDR3 nucleotides read TGTGCCAGCAGCTTAGAATCTGGGACAGCTAGCTCCTACGAGCAGTACTTC. This translates into CASSLESGTASSYEQYF.

The rearrangement joins TRBV9 to TRBJ2-1; 14 nucleotides match TRBD2. The CDR3 sequence is 16 residues long. In germline, CDR1 is SGDLS, CDR2 YYNGEE. Trimming at V came to 4 bases and at J to 8 bases, leaving 8 bases not matched to a gene. The DNA of the CDR3 is TGTGCCAGCAGCTCTCGGACTAGCGGGGGGAGGGATGAGCAGTTCTTC. Its protein product is CASSSRTSGGRDEQFF.

V and J are TRBV19 and TRBJ1-4; D is uncertain. Germline V CDR1 and CDR2: LNHDA, SQIVND (reference sequence). This CDR3 spans 14 amino acids. Trimming removed 4 bases at V and 8 bases at J, with 14 bases between. The DNA of the CDR3 is TGTGCCAGTAGTACGAGGGCTTCGGGGGAAAAACTGTTTTTT. It translates to CASSTRASGEKLFF.

J is TRBJ2-7 and V is TRBV5-1; D is possibly TRBD2 (6 bases). Trimming took off 0 bases at V and 6 bases at J, with 10 bases between the two ends. CDR3 length: 13 amino acids. Germline V gene sequence: CDR1 SGHRS, CDR2 YFSETQ. The CDR3 loop is CASSLDAGTEQYF. The CDR3 region has the DNA TGCGCCAGCAGCTTGGATGCGGGAACCGAGCAGTACTTC.

V gene TRBV11-2 combines with J gene TRBJ2-5; possible D gene TRBD2, 6 bases. The germline CDR1 and CDR2 sequences are SGHAT and FQNNGV. V was pared by 2 bases and J by 3 bases, with 19 bases between. The length of the CDR3 is 17 residues. Written as DNA, the CDR3 is TGTGCCAGCAGCTTAACCACTGCCGTGACGGGAGAAGAGACCCAGTACTTC. This sequence encodes CASSLTTAVTGEETQYF.

Only a few counts were recorded for this clone. The rearrangement joins TRBV4-1 to TRBJ1-5; D gene unclear. Germline-derived CDR1 and CDR2 are MGHRA and YSYEKL. The CDR3 runs 17 residues. Trimming removed 2 bases at V and 0 bases at J, with 14 bases between. DNA of the CDR3: TGCGCCAGCAGCCAAATGTCCCTCCGGGATAGCAATCAGCCCCAGCATTTT. Amino acid sequence: CASSQMSLRDSNQPQHF.

V usage is TRBV6-6 and J usage is TRBJ1-4, with D uncertain. This CDR3 is built from 15 residues. Trimming took 2 bases from V and 0 from J, leaving 7 bases between them. The germline V gene has CDR1 MNHNY and CDR2 SVGAGI (reference sequence). The CDR3 is CASSYKGATNEKLFF. CDR3 DNA: TGTGCCAGCAGTTACAAAGGAGCAACTAATGAAAAACTGTTTTTT.

The V gene is TRBV10-1, the J gene TRBJ1-5, with D tentatively TRBD1 (5 bases). V gave up 3 bases and J gave up 1 base, with 7 bases separating them. CDR3 size: 14 residues. Germline V gene sequence: CDR1 WNHNN, CDR2 SYGVQD (reference sequence). The CDR3 is CASSEAGSNQPQHF. The CDR3 DNA follows: TGCGCCAGCAGTGAAGCAGGGAGCAATCAGCCCCAGCATTTT.

The gene calls are TRBV6-5 and TRBJ1-5; 8 nucleotides match TRBD1. Germline lookup yields CDR1 MNHEY and CDR2 SVGAGI. The CDR3 sequence is 14 residues long. V dropped 6 bases and J dropped 3; count of bases not matched to a gene: 4. The CDR3 spells CASSRDRNNQPQHF. The CDR3 DNA sequence: TGTGCCAGCAGCCGGGACAGGAACAATCAGCCCCAGCATTTT.

The chain joins TRBV19 to TRBJ2-2; 10 bases fit TRBD1. CDR3 length: 13 amino acids. V lost 8 bases and J lost 7; bases outside the gene matches: 4. Germline CDR1 is LNHDA and CDR2 is SQIVND (reference sequence). CDR3 loop: CASRTGGSGELFF. For the CDR3, the DNA is TGTGCCAGTCGGACAGGGGGGAGCGGGGAGCTGTTTTTT.

V is TRBV19 and J is TRBJ2-3; D may be TRBD2 (6 bases). Trimming took off 7 bases at V and 1 base at J, with 12 bases between the two ends. Germline V lookup: CDR1 LNHDA, CDR2 SQIVND (reference sequence). The CDR3 has 14 residues. CDR3 sequence reads: CASMGRGGTDTQYF. In nucleotides, the CDR3 is TGTGCCAGTATGGGCCGCGGGGGCACAGATACGCAGTATTTT.

This clone was counted a few times. The chain recombines TRBV29-1 with TRBJ2-5, with 7 bases lining up with TRBD1. TRBJ2-7 matches the DNA end more closely, so the J call is doubtful. The CDR3 totals 15 residues. Germline V gene lookup returns CDR1 SQVTM and CDR2 ANQGSEA. This CDR3 reads CSVDTGAPHSYEQYF. CDR3 DNA: TGCAGCGTTGATACAGGGGCACCCCACTCCTACGAGCAGTACTTC.

This clone was counted between two and nine times. V gene TRBV2 combines with J gene TRBJ2-1, with D perhaps TRBD2 (7 bases). CDR1 is SNHLY and CDR2 is FYNNEI in the germline V gene. V gave up 8 bases and J gave up 0 bases, with 11 bases separating them. This CDR3 contains 14 residues. In DNA, the CDR3 is TGTGCCAGCGGGGGGGCCGTCTCCTACAATGAGCAGTTCTTC. It specifies CASGGAVSYNEQFF.

The J gene is TRBJ2-7, the V gene TRBV6-5; D unclear. The CDR3 runs 15 residues. The ends were cut back, 5 bases at V and 2 bases at J, with 16 bases in the middle. Germline V lookup: CDR1 MNHEY, CDR2 SVGAGI. In DNA form, the CDR3 reads TGTGCCAGCAGTCTTTCTGACACGCCGACCTACGAGCAGTACTTC. This sequence encodes CASSLSDTPTYEQYF.

The gene calls are TRBV15 and TRBJ2-3, with D possibly TRBD1 on 5 matching bases. V was trimmed by 7 bases and J by 9 bases, leaving 20 bases between them. Germline CDR1 reads LNHNV; CDR2 reads YYDKDF (reference sequence). The CDR3 runs 14 residues. CDR3 bases: TGTGCCACCACAGCAGTTGAAGGGGCAGGGACGCAGTATTTT. Its translation is CATTAVEGAGTQYF.

The gene calls are TRBV9 and TRBJ2-7; D is possibly TRBD1 (5 bases). The CDR3 totals 14 residues. Germline loops: CDR1 SGDLS, CDR2 YYNGEE. The V end lost 3 bases, the J end lost 6 bases, and 16 bases lay between the germline ends. In nucleotides, the CDR3 is TGTGCCAGCAGCGAGGGGTGGGGCCGGCCCGAGCAGTACTTC. It is translated as CASSEGWGRPEQYF.

This clone was seen just once. The chain joins TRBV5-1 to TRBJ2-5; a possible D gene is TRBD2 (6 bases). Looked up from germline, CDR1 is SGHRS and CDR2 is YFSETQ. The CDR3 is 14 residues long. V lost 0 bases to trimming and J lost 3 bases, with 9 bases between them. The CDR3 DNA is TGCGCCAGCAGCTTGGATTCGGGAGAAGAGACCCAGTACTTC. This codes for CASSLDSGEETQYF.